The 25 T cell receptor beta chains below all came from one sample that was sequenced in a study of cytomegalovirus exposure and HLA in healthy donors. Vbeta (60) and Jbeta (13) primers were used in the PCR. Clones were read by immunoSEQ multiplex PCR, and TCRdb kept only the in-frame ones, dropping some. The repertoire holds under 200,000 clones, roughly 77% seen once, with about 1.9% in the top ten. The sequenced sample consisted of PBMCs. The receptors stem from a woman aged 18-29 years in good health and CMV-seronegative.

This CDR3 is CASSQDWGRGSETQYF. The CDR3 coding sequence is TGCGCCAGCAGCCAAGATTGGGGCAGGGGGTCGGAGACCCAGTACTTC. The rearrangement uses TRBV4-1 and TRBJ2-5; 7 bases line up with TRBD1. V lost 0 bases to trimming and J lost 5 bases; unmatched junction nucleotides: 9. This CDR3 spans 16 amino acids. Looked up from germline, CDR1 is MGHRA and CDR2 is YSYEKL.

The chain recombines TRBV5-1 with TRBJ2-5, with 11 positions matching TRBD1. The CDR3 length is 16 residues. The germline gives CDR1 SGHRS, CDR2 YFSETQ. V dropped 3 bases and J dropped 5; count of bases not matched to a gene: 9. CDR3 DNA: TGCGCCAGCAGCTATTCCGGGACAGGGGGTTTGGAGACCCAGTACTTC. It specifies CASSYSGTGGLETQYF. The entire variable domain, with the rest obtained from reference TRBV5-1 and TRBJ2-5, is as follows: KAGVTQTPRYLIKTRGQQVTLSCSPISGHRSVSWYQQTPGQGLQFLFEYFSETQRNKGNFPGRFSGRQFSNSRSEMNVSTLELGDSALYLCASSYSGTGGLETQYFGPGTRLLVL.

The chain employs TRBV5-1 and TRBJ2-2, with 8 bases aligning to TRBD1. Germline V gene data show CDR1 as SGHRS and CDR2 as YFSETQ. CDR3 length equals 18 residues. Unmatched junction bases numbered 8, after V lost 0 bases and J lost 1 base. The CDR3 loop reads CASSLEPRGRGNTGELFF. The CDR3 coding sequence is TGCGCCAGCAGCTTGGAGCCCAGGGGGCGAGGGAACACCGGGGAGCTGTTTTTT.

The chain recombines TRBV5-8 with TRBJ2-7, with TRBD1 identical over 8 bases. The CDR3 contains 15 residues. In germline, CDR1 is SGHTS, CDR2 YDEGEE. Trimming took 7 bases from V and 1 from J; bases not matched to a gene: 10. CDR3 nucleotide sequence: TGTGCCAGCTCTGTCGGGGACAGGATTTCCTACGAGCAGTACTTC. This translates into CASSVGDRISYEQYF.

J is TRBJ2-1 and V is TRBV2; tentatively, D is TRBD2 (5 bases). Trimming pared 6 bases from V and 0 bases from J, leaving 15 bases between. Per the germline V gene, CDR1 is SNHLY and CDR2 is FYNNEI. CDR3 size: 16 residues. CDR3 amino acids: CASRGRRLSSYNEQFF. The CDR3, as DNA: TGTGCCAGCAGGGGCAGGCGACTAAGCTCCTACAATGAGCAGTTCTTC.

In its sample, this clone was seen once. The rearrangement joins TRBV28 to TRBJ1-2; D is uncertain. The V gene lost 6 bases and the J gene lost 4 bases, with 15 bases spanning the gap. Germline V gives CDR1 MDHEN, CDR2 SYDVKM. The CDR3 consists of 14 residues. CDR3 coding DNA: TGTGCCAGCAGCGCGAGAAGGCGGGCCTATGGCTACACCTTC. Its protein product is CASSARRRAYGYTF.

The chain is built from TRBV7-9 and TRBJ2-7; 9 nucleotides match TRBD1. J gave up 5 bases and V 4 bases, and 3 bases lay outside the gene matches. The CDR3 has 13 residues. CDR1 and CDR2 (germline): SEHNR, FQNEAQ (reference sequence). The CDR3 here is CASSYTGGDEQYF. The CDR3 DNA follows: TGTGCCAGCAGCTACACAGGGGGCGACGAGCAGTACTTC.

The chain links TRBV6-4 to TRBJ2-3, with D possibly TRBD2 on 5 matching bases. This CDR3 region has 12 residues. With 2 bases removed from V and 8 bases from J, the gap between germline ends came to 8 bases. Per the germline V gene, CDR1 is MRHNA and CDR2 is SNTAGT. The chain's CDR3 is CASSDEGGTQYF. CDR3 nucleotides: TGTGCCAGCAGTGACGAGGGCGGTACGCAGTATTTT.

The chain recombines TRBV5-1 with TRBJ2-7; 8 bases fit TRBD1. Germline V gene sequence: CDR1 SGHRS, CDR2 YFSETQ. V lost 4 bases to trimming and J lost 3 bases; unmatched junction nucleotides: 6. CDR3 length: 14 residues. The CDR3 here is CASSPWTGSYEQYF. The CDR3 nucleotides are TGCGCCAGCAGCCCCTGGACAGGGAGCTACGAGCAGTACTTC.

This chain joins TRBV2 and TRBJ2-3, with D possibly being TRBD2 (6 bases). V dropped 0 bases and J dropped 2 bases, with 12 bases sitting between them. This CDR3 is 16 amino acids long. The germline V gene has CDR1 SNHLY and CDR2 FYNNEI. The CDR3 DNA is TGTGCCAGCAGTGAAGCGGGAGGCCCTTTCACAGATACGCAGTATTTT. Translated, it gives CASSEAGGPFTDTQYF.

The genes are TRBV19 and TRBJ2-1, with D maybe TRBD2 (5 bases). V was pared by 6 bases and J by 1 base, with 16 bases between. CDR1 LNHDA and CDR2 SQIVND come from the germline V gene (reference sequence). The CDR3 runs 16 residues. CDR3 residues: CASSPLGGESYNEQFF. The CDR3 coding sequence is TGTGCCAGTAGCCCCCTTGGTGGGGAGTCCTACAATGAGCAGTTCTTC.

The V gene is TRBV29-1, the J gene TRBJ2-7; 9 bases line up with TRBD2. In germline, CDR1 is SQVTM, CDR2 ANQGSEA. Trimming removed 1 base from V and 2 bases from J; junction bases left unmatched: 6. The CDR3 is 15 amino acids. CDR3 in DNA: TGCAGCGTTGAAGTTTGGGCGGGAGGGCCCTACGAGCAGTACTTC. It specifies CSVEVWAGGPYEQYF.

The chain employs TRBV28 and TRBJ2-7; 7 nucleotides line up with TRBD2. The length of the CDR3 is 11 residues. Trimming took 8 bases from V and 4 from J; bases not matched to a gene: 2. CDR1 MDHEN and CDR2 SYDVKM come from the germline V gene. For the CDR3, the DNA is TGTGCCAGCTCCGGGGGGTACGAGCAGTACTTC. The encoded protein is CASSGGYEQYF.

This clone was recorded only once. This sequence joins TRBV2 and TRBJ2-4; tentatively, D is TRBD2 (6 bases). Germline V gene lookup returns CDR1 SNHLY and CDR2 FYNNEI. The CDR3 covers 15 residues. Trimming stripped 2 bases from V and 4 bases from J, with 12 bases between. The CDR3 bases are TGTGCCAGCAGTGAAATCCGGACTAATAAAAACATTCAGTACTTC. This sequence encodes CASSEIRTNKNIQYF.

This clone was detected once. This sequence joins TRBV5-1 and TRBJ2-7, with TRBD2 matching over 8 bases. Per the germline V gene, CDR1 is SGHRS and CDR2 is YFSETQ. The CDR3 contains 15 residues. The junction had 12 bases not matched to a gene; V was cut back by 7 bases and J by 3 bases. This CDR3 reads CASRRMTSEYYEQYF. In DNA, the CDR3 is TGCGCCAGCCGACGTATGACTAGCGAATACTACGAGCAGTACTTC. Using reference TRBV5-1 and TRBJ2-7 for the parts outside the CDR3, the full variable domain is KAGVTQTPRYLIKTRGQQVTLSCSPISGHRSVSWYQQTPGQGLQFLFEYFSETQRNKGNFPGRFSGRQFSNSRSEMNVSTLELGDSALYLCASRRMTSEYYEQYFGPGTRLTVT.

This clone appeared a few times. This rearrangement joins TRBV6-1 to TRBJ2-7; 11 bases fit TRBD2. This CDR3 has 15 residues. Germline CDR1 MNHNS, CDR2 SASEGT. Trimming removed 5 bases from V and 4 bases from J; junction bases left unmatched: 7. In nucleotides, the CDR3 is TGTGCCAGCAGTATATCGACTAGCGGGGTGTACGAGCAGTACTTC. Encoded protein: CASSISTSGVYEQYF.

This chain joins TRBV28 and TRBJ2-5, with 11 bases fitting TRBD2. The germline gives CDR1 MDHEN, CDR2 SYDVKM. This CDR3 is built from 21 residues. V lost 1 base and J lost 0; bases outside the gene matches: 16. The CDR3 sequence is CASSLYFRGLAGGGYQETQYF. The CDR3 region has the DNA TGTGCCAGCAGTTTATATTTTAGAGGGCTAGCGGGAGGCGGGTACCAAGAGACCCAGTACTTC.

The chain employs TRBV12-5 and TRBJ2-3; 11 nucleotides align to TRBD2. Losses at the gene ends were 7 bases for V and 2 bases for J; bases not matched to a gene: 5. CDR1 LGHNT and CDR2 FRNRAP come from the germline V gene. This CDR3 region has 15 residues. Here the CDR3 DNA reads TGTGCTAGTGCCCCTAGCGGGGGGACCACAGATACGCAGTATTTT. Translated: CASAPSGGTTDTQYF.

This CDR3 is CASSAGTRSVNEQFF. CDR3 nucleotides: TGTGCCAGCAGCGCCGGGACTAGGTCCGTCAATGAGCAGTTCTTC. The chain links TRBV9 to TRBJ2-1; TRBD2 agrees at 8 bases. Trimming removed 3 bases from V and 6 bases from J; junction bases left unmatched: 8. Per the germline V gene, CDR1 is SGDLS and CDR2 is YYNGEE. The CDR3 has 15 amino acids.

About this clone itself: Germline and junction disagree at one end, which may indicate a read error. The CDR3 nucleotides read TGTGCCAGCAGCCCACAGAGGACATTAGGGGAAACTGTTTTT. This sequence encodes CASSPQRTLGETVF. The rearrangement uses TRBV11-1 and TRBJ1-4; tentatively, D is TRBD1 (5 bases). Germline lookup yields CDR1 SGHAT and CDR2 FQDESV (reference sequence). The CDR3 sequence is 14 residues long.

This clone appeared once. The gene calls are TRBV18 and TRBJ2-2, with D maybe TRBD2 (6 bases). The CDR3 is 14 residues long. V lost 3 bases and J 5 bases, leaving 10 bases between the germline ends. Germline V gene sequence: CDR1 KGHSH, CDR2 LQKENI. Here the CDR3 reads CASSPGSGTGELFF. The CDR3 region has the DNA TGTGCCAGCTCACCCGGGAGTGGGACCGGGGAGCTGTTTTTT.

J is TRBJ2-2 and V is TRBV7-8; 7 bases fit TRBD2. The V and J ends lost 5 bases and 3 bases, in that order; junction bases with no gene match: 18. This CDR3 has 19 residues. CDR1 is SGHVS, CDR2 FQNEAQ, per germline. CDR3 sequence reads: CASSPRVSGLPGDTGELFF. The CDR3 nucleotides read TGTGCCAGCAGCCCCCGAGTTAGCGGGCTCCCGGGTGACACCGGGGAGCTGTTTTTT.

The V gene is TRBV5-5, the J gene TRBJ2-7; TRBD1 aligns across 8 bases. The germline V gene encodes CDR1 SGHKS and CDR2 YYEKEE (reference sequence). Trimming removed 0 bases from V and 5 bases from J; junction bases left unmatched: 7. This CDR3 has 15 amino acids. DNA for the CDR3: TGTGCCAGCAGCTTGGTCGTCCAGGGGGCCAACGAGCAGTACTTC. This codes for CASSLVVQGANEQYF.

The CDR3, as DNA: TGTGCCACCAGCAGAGACGGGGAGCCCACCGGGGAGCTGTTTTTT. This sequence encodes CATSRDGEPTGELFF. The chain uses TRBV15 and TRBJ2-2; the D gene is possibly TRBD2 (5 bases). From germline, CDR1 is LNHNV and CDR2 YYDKDF (reference sequence). V lost 0 bases and J lost 4, with 9 bases in between. The CDR3 sequence is 15 residues long.

The V and J genes are TRBV19 and TRBJ2-7, with 7 bases matching TRBD1. Germline values: CDR1 LNHDA, CDR2 SQIVND (reference sequence). Losses at the gene ends were 3 bases for V and 4 bases for J; bases not matched to a gene: 3. This CDR3 is built from 13 residues. CDR3 DNA sequence: TGTGCCAGTAGTATTCGGGGACAGTACGAGCAGTACTTC. Amino acid sequence: CASSIRGQYEQYF.